The T cell receptor (beta chain) described here comes from a study of identical twins. TCRdb itself ran the 5' RACE reads through MiXCR, one entry per CDR3 protein. Here the sample spans about 1.7 million distinct CDR3 sequences, about 32% being singletons. This clonotype was counted a few times. Its cognate antigen is unknown. Regarding the study as a whole: Recombination models fit unrelated individuals' TCR alpha sharing but underestimated twins'.

The material sequenced was cord blood. The receptor's source is a newborn girl in good health.

The DNA of the CDR3 is TGTGCCAGCAGTCGCCTGACTAGCGGGAGTTACAACGAGCAGTACTTC. It encodes CASSRLTSGSYNEQYF. The chain carries TRBV6-2 or TRBV6-3 and TRBJ2-7; 12 nucleotides line up with TRBD2. V was clipped by 5 bases and J by 5 bases; unmatched bases: 10. The CDR3 contains 16 residues. Germline V CDR1 and CDR2: MNHEY, SVGEGT.